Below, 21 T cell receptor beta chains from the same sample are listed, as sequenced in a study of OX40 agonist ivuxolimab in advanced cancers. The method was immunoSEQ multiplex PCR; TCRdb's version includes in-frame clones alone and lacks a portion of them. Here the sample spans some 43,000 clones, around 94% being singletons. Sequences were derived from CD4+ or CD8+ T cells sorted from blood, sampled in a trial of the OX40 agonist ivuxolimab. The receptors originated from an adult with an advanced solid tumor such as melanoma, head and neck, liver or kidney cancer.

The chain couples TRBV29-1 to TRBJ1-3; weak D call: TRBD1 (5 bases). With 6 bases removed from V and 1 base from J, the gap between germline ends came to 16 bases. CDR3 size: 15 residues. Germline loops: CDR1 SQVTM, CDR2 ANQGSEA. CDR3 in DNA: TGCAGCGTCTGGAAGGGACTTTCTTCTGGAAACACCATATATTTT. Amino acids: CSVWKGLSSGNTIYF.

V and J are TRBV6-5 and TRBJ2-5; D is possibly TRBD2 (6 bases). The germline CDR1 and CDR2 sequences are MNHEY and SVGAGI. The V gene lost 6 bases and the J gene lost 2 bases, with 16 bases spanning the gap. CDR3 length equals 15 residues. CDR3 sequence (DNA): TGTGCCAGCAGAAACGGGGTAGCGGCACAAGAGACCCAGTACTTC. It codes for CASRNGVAAQETQYF.

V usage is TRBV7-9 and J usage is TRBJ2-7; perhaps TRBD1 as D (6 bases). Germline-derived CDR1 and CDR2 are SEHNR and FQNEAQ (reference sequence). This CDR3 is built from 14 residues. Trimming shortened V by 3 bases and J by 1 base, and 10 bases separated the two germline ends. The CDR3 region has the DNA TGTGCCAGCAGCTTGACAGGCCTATCCTACGAGCAGTACTTC. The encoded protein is CASSLTGLSYEQYF. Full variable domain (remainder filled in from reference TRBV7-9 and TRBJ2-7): DTGVSQNPRHKITKRGQNVTFRCDPISEHNRLYWYRQTLGQGPEFLTYFQNEAQLEKSRLLSDRFSAERPKGSFSTLEIQRTEQGDSAMYLCASSLTGLSYEQYFGPGTRLTVT.

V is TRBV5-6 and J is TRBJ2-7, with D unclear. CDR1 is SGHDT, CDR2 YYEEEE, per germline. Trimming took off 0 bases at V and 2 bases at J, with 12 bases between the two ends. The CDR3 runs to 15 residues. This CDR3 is CASSLANQAPYEQYF. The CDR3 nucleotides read TGTGCCAGCAGCTTGGCCAACCAGGCCCCCTACGAGCAGTACTTC.

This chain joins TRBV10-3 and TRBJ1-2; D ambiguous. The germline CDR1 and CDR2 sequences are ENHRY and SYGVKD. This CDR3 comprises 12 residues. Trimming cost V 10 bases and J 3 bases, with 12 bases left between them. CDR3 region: CATLGADYGYTF. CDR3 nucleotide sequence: TGTGCCACCCTGGGAGCGGACTATGGCTACACCTTC.

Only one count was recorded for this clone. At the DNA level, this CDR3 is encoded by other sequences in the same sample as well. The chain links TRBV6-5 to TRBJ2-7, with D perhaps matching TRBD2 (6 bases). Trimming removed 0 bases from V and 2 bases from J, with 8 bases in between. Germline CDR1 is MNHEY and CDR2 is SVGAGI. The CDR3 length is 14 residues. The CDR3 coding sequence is TGTGCCAGCAGTTACTCGGCGGGAACCTACGAGCAGTACTTC. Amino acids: CASSYSAGTYEQYF.

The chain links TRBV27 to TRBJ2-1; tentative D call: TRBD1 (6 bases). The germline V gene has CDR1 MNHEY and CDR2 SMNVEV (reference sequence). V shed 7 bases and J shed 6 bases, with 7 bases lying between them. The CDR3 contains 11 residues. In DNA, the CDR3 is TGTGCCAGCATGGGGGCCAATGAGCAGTTCTTC. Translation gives CASMGANEQFF.

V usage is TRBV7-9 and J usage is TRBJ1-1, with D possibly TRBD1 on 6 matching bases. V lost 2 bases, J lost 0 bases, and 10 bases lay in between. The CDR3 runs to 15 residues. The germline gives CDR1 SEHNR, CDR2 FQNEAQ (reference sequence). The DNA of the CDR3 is TGTGCCAGCAGCTTACCCCCAGGGGTGAACACTGAAGCTTTCTTT. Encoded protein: CASSLPPGVNTEAFF. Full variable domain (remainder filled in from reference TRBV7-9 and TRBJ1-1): DTGVSQNPRHKITKRGQNVTFRCDPISEHNRLYWYRQTLGQGPEFLTYFQNEAQLEKSRLLSDRFSAERPKGSFSTLEIQRTEQGDSAMYLCASSLPPGVNTEAFFGQGTRLTVV.

CDR3 nucleotide sequence: TGTGCCAGCAGCTTAGACAGGGACCTATTCTATGGCTACACCTTC. It is translated as CASSLDRDLFYGYTF. The J gene is TRBJ1-2, the V gene TRBV7-9; tentatively, D is TRBD1 (6 bases). Germline values: CDR1 SEHNR, CDR2 FQNEAQ (reference sequence). CDR3 length: 15 amino acids. The germline V and J ends were trimmed by 1 base and 4 bases, with 13 bases remaining between them.

The DNA of the CDR3 is TGCGCCAGCAGCCAAGAGCTCGTCTCAGAGATGAGCGGGAGTTATAATGAGCAGTTCTTC. It translates to CASSQELVSEMSGSYNEQFF. This chain links TRBV4-3 with TRBJ2-1; 8 nucleotides match TRBD2. With 0 bases clipped from V and 7 bases from J, the junction kept 20 bases outside the gene matches. This CDR3 contains 20 residues. Germline V lookup: CDR1 LGHNA, CDR2 YSLEER.

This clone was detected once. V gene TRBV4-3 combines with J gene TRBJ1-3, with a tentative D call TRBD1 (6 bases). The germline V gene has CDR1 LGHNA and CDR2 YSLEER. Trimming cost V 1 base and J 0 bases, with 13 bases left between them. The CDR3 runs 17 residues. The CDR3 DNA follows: TGCGCCAGCAGCCAAGGCCAGGGGACCTCCTCTGGAAACACCATATATTTT. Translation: CASSQGQGTSSGNTIYF.

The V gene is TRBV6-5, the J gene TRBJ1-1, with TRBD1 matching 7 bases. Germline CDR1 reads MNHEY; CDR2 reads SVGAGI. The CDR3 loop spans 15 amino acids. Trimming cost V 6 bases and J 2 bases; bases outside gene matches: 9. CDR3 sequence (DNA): TGTGCCAGCAGCCCCATGACAGGGACCAACACTGAAGCTTTCTTT. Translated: CASSPMTGTNTEAFF.

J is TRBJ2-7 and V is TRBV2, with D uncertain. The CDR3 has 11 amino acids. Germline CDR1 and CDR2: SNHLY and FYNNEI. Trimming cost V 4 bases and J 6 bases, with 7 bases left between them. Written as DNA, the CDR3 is TGTGCCAGCAGTGTAATCTCCGAGCAGTACTTC. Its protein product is CASSVISEQYF.

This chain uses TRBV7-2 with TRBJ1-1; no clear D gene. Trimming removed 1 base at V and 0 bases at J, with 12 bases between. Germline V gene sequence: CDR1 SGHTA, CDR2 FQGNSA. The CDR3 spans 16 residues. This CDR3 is CASSLGPSILNTEAFF. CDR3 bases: TGTGCCAGCAGCTTAGGACCCAGTATTTTGAACACTGAAGCTTTCTTT.

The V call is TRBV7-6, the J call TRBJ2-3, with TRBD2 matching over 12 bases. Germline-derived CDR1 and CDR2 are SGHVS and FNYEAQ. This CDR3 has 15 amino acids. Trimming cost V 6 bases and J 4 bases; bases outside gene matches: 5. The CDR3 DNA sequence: TGTGCCAGCAGTTCTAGCGGGAGGGGCCCAGATACGCAGTATTTT. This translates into CASSSSGRGPDTQYF.

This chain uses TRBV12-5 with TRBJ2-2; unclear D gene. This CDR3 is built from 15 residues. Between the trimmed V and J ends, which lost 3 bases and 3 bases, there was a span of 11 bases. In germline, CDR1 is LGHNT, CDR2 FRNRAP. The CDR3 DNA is TGTGCTAGTGGTTTCCACAGAGACCACACCGGGGAGCTGTTTTTT. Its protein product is CASGFHRDHTGELFF.

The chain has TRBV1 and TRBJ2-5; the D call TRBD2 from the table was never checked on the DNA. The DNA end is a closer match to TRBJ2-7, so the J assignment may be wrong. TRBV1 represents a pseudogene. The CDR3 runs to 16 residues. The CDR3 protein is CTSSQETSGSWHEQYF. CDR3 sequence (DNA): TGCACCAGCAGCCAAGAGACTAGCGGGAGCTGGCACGAGCAGTACTTC.

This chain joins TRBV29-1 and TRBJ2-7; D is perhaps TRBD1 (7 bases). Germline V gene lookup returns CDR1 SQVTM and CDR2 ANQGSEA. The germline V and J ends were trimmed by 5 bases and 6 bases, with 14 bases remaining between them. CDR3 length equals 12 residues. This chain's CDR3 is CSVIRGAGEQYF. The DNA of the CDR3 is TGCAGCGTTATCAGGGGGGCCGGCGAGCAGTACTTC.

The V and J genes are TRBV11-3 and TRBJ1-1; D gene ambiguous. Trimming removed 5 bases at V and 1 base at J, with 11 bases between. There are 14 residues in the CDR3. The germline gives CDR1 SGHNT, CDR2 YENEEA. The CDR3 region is CASSPSGPNTEAFF. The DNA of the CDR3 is TGTGCCAGCAGCCCATCCGGACCGAACACTGAAGCTTTCTTT.

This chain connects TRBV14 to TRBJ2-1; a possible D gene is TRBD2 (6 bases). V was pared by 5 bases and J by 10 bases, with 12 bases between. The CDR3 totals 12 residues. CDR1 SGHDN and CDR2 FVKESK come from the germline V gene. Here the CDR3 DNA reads TGTGCCAGCAGCTACCTAGCGCGGGAGCAGTTCTTC. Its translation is CASSYLAREQFF. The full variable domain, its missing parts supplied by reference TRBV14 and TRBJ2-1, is EAGVTQFPSHSVIEKGQTVTLRCDPISGHDNLYWYRRVMGKEIKFLLHFVKESKQDESGMPNNRFLAERTGGTYSTLKVQPAELEDSGVYFCASSYLAREQFFGPGTRLTVL.

CDR3 amino acids: CASSQTRGAFF. The CDR3, as DNA: TGTGCCAGCAGCCAGACGAGAGGAGCTTTCTTT. This chain links TRBV6-1 with TRBJ1-1; D call uncertain. The CDR3 is 11 amino acids. CDR1 is MNHNS, CDR2 SASEGT, per germline. Trimming took 6 bases from V and 10 from J, leaving 12 bases between them.